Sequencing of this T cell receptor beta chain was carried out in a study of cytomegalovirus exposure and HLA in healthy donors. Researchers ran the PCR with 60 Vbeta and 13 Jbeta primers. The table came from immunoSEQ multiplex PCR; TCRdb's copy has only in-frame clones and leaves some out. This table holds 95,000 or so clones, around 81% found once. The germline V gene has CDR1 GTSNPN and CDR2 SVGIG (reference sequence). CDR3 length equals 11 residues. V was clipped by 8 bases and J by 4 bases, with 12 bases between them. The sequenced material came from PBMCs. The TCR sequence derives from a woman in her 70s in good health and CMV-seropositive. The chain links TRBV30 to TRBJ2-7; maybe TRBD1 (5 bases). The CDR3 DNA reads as TGTGCCGGAGAAAAGGGGTACGAGCAGTACTTC. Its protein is CAGEKGYEQYF.